The 14 T cell receptor beta chains given below trace back to one sample, sequenced in a study of blood T cell repertoires in COVID-19. Sequenced by immunoSEQ multiplex PCR; TCRdb stores in-frame clones only, minus some. The repertoire has roughly 440,000 clones, roughly 88% of them found once; the top ten carry about 12%. The sample consisted of peripheral blood. The receptors come from a woman in her fifties or sixties with COVID-19, enrolled during active disease.

The V call is TRBV11-2, the J call TRBJ1-1, with 7 bases aligning to TRBD1. This CDR3 is built from 12 residues. CDR1 and CDR2 (germline): SGHAT, FQNNGV. With 5 bases clipped from V and 10 bases from J, the junction kept 7 bases outside the gene matches. CDR3 loop: CASSGFQGGAFF. CDR3 in DNA: TGTGCCAGCAGCGGGTTCCAGGGGGGAGCTTTCTTT.

This sequence joins TRBV12-3 or TRBV12-4 and TRBJ2-5; D gene ambiguous. This CDR3 comprises 11 residues. The ends were cut back, 5 bases at V and 4 bases at J, with 5 bases in the middle. CDR3 residues: CASSQIETQYF. As DNA, the CDR3 is TGTGCCAGCAGTCAGATAGAGACCCAGTACTTC.

The rearrangement links TRBV5-4 to TRBJ2-2; 14 bases map to TRBD2. CDR1 and CDR2 from the germline V gene are SGHNT and YYREEE (reference sequence). The CDR3 sequence is 16 residues long. With V trimmed by 4 bases and J by 3 bases, 2 bases remained unmatched. In nucleotides, the CDR3 is TGTGCCAGCAGCAAGGGACTAGCGGGGGACACCGGGGAGCTGTTTTTT. It specifies CASSKGLAGDTGELFF.

This clone was seen once. The rearrangement links TRBV7-3 to TRBJ1-5; D unclear. The CDR3 consists of 17 residues. CDR1 SGHTA and CDR2 FQGTGA come from the germline V gene. Deletions cut 2 bases from V and 5 bases from J, with 19 bases between. The CDR3: CASSLGGMAVLDQPQHF. Written as DNA, the CDR3 is TGTGCCAGCAGCTTAGGAGGAATGGCCGTCTTGGATCAGCCCCAGCATTTT.

The genes are TRBV25-1 and TRBJ1-2, with 7 bases matching TRBD1. The CDR3 runs 14 residues. V lost 5 bases, J lost 4 bases, and 7 bases stayed unmatched. Germline V gene lookup returns CDR1 MGHDK and CDR2 SYGVNS. The CDR3 coding sequence is TGTGCCAGCAGTCCCGGGACAGACTTCTATGGCTACACCTTC. The encoded protein is CASSPGTDFYGYTF.

This chain uses TRBV5-6 with TRBJ2-6; tentatively, D is TRBD1 (6 bases). Deletions cut 0 bases from V and 2 bases from J, with 12 bases between. CDR3 length: 17 amino acids. Looked up from germline, CDR1 is SGHDT and CDR2 is YYEEEE. CDR3: CASSLAGKGAGANVLTF. The CDR3 nucleotides are TGTGCCAGCAGCTTGGCCGGAAAGGGGGCTGGGGCCAACGTCCTGACTTTC.

The chain employs TRBV29-1 and TRBJ1-1, with a possible D match to TRBD1 (6 bases). V lost 4 bases, J lost 1 base, and 10 bases lay in between. The CDR3 consists of 13 residues. Germline V gives CDR1 SQVTM, CDR2 ANQGSEA. CDR3 bases: TGCAGCGTTGCTAGGGGGGGGAACACTGAAGCTTTCTTT. This encodes CSVARGGNTEAFF.

The rearrangement joins TRBV3-1 (or the pseudogene TRBV3-2) to TRBJ2-1; D is unresolved. CDR3 length: 17 amino acids. Germline lookup yields CDR1 LGHDT and CDR2 YNNKEL (reference sequence). Between the trimmed V and J ends, which lost 0 bases and 0 bases, there was a span of 12 bases. CDR3 loop: CASSQDPLVGSYNEQFF. DNA for the CDR3: TGTGCCAGCAGCCAAGATCCCCTTGTCGGCTCCTACAATGAGCAGTTCTTC.

This chain uses TRBV12-3 or TRBV12-4 with TRBJ1-1; 10 bases line up with TRBD1. V lost 5 bases, J lost 7 bases, and 4 bases stayed unmatched. This CDR3 contains 13 residues. The CDR3 is CASSLDRGYEAFF. DNA of the CDR3: TGTGCCAGCAGTCTGGACAGGGGGTATGAAGCTTTCTTT.

V gene TRBV2 combines with J gene TRBJ2-3; 11 nucleotides align to TRBD2. The CDR3 is made up of 15 amino acids. CDR1 SNHLY and CDR2 FYNNEI come from the germline V gene. V dropped 6 bases and J dropped 5; count of bases not matched to a gene: 7. In nucleotides, the CDR3 is TGTGCCAGCAGGTACGGACTAGCGGGTGGAGATACGCAGTATTTT. It specifies CASRYGLAGGDTQYF.

V and J are TRBV19 and TRBJ1-3; 7 bases match TRBD1. The CDR3 sequence is 14 residues long. Germline trimming cut 8 bases from V and 4 bases from J; bases unmatched to any gene: 8. Germline lookup yields CDR1 LNHDA and CDR2 SQIVND (reference sequence). This CDR3 reads CASSNRGRGNTIYF. The CDR3, as DNA: TGTGCCAGTTCCAACAGGGGTCGGGGAAACACCATATATTTT.

The genes are TRBV30 and TRBJ1-2; a weak D match, TRBD1 (6 bases). CDR1 GTSNPN and CDR2 SVGIG come from the germline V gene (reference sequence). V lost 2 bases and J lost 8, with 12 bases in between. CDR3 size: 12 residues. The CDR3, as DNA: TGTGCCTGGAGTCCGGGGGGGCTCGGCTACACCTTC. Translated: CAWSPGGLGYTF.

This sequence joins TRBV21-1 and TRBJ1-2. TRBV21-1 is shown as a pseudogene. The CDR3 is made up of 18 amino acids. CDR3 in amino acids: CASSTRRPVRGANYGYTF. DNA of the CDR3: TGTGCCAGCAGCACCCGCCGGCCAGTTAGAGGAGCTAACTATGGCTACACCTTC.

The chain carries TRBV18 and TRBJ1-2, with 9 nucleotides matching TRBD1. Germline V gene lookup returns CDR1 KGHSH and CDR2 LQKENI. V shed 5 bases, J shed 2 bases, and the junction held 0 bases outside the gene matches. The CDR3 is 13 amino acids. Here the CDR3 reads CASSGQGNYGYTF. Here the CDR3 DNA reads TGTGCCAGCTCAGGACAGGGGAACTATGGCTACACCTTC.